One and the same sample provided the 2 T cell receptor beta chains below, sequenced in a study of response to subunit inactivated influenza vaccine. MiXCR, run by TCRdb on the RT-PCR reads, gives a single entry per CDR3 protein. The table shows some 850,000 distinct CDR3 sequences, with around 18% occurring only once. The starting material was PBMCs from blood, obtained roughly 5 days after vaccination. These receptor sequences come from a man in his fifties or sixties who received an inactivated influenza vaccine.

This clonotype was detected a few times. The rearrangement joins TRBV29-1 to TRBJ2-1; no clear D. This CDR3 is built from 15 residues. Germline loops: CDR1 SQVTM, CDR2 ANQGSEA. Trimming took 0 bases from V and 3 from J, leaving 12 bases between them. CDR3 in amino acids: CSVEDRNRFYNEQFF. CDR3 DNA sequence: TGCAGCGTTGAAGATCGAAACCGGTTCTACAATGAGCAGTTCTTC.

The V and J genes are TRBV6-1 and TRBJ2-7, with D unclear. CDR3 length: 13 amino acids. V lost 2 bases and J 4 bases, leaving 9 bases between the germline ends. Germline CDR1 and CDR2: MNHNS and SASEGT. CDR3 nucleotides: TGTGCCAGCAGTGAATTCACCCGGTACGAGCAGTACTTC. Protein: CASSEFTRYEQYF.